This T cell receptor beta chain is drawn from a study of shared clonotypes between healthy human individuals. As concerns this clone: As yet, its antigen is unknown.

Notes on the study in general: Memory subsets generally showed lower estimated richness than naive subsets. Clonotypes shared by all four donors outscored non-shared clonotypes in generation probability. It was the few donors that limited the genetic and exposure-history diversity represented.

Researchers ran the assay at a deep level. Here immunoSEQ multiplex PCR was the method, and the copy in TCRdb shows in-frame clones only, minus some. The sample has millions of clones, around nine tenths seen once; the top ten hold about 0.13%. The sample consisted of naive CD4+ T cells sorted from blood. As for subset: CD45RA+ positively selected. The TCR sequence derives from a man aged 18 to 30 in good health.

The CDR3, as DNA: TGTGCCAGCAGGATACTTACAGGGGGCGGCACTGAAGCTTTCTTT. It codes for CASRILTGGGTEAFF. The gene calls are TRBV2 and TRBJ1-1; 9 bases line up with TRBD1. The CDR3 is made up of 15 amino acids. In germline, CDR1 is SNHLY, CDR2 FYNNEI. With V trimmed by 6 bases and J by 4 bases, 9 bases remained unmatched.